Described below is a single T cell receptor beta chain sequence and its context. Its antigen is not identified. CDR1 is DFQATT and CDR2 is SNEGSKA in the germline V gene (reference sequence). The V segment lost 6 bases and the J segment 0 bases; nucleotides outside the gene matches: 11. The CDR3 is 15 amino acids. The data were obtained in a study of T-cell memory formation after mild COVID-19. Study-level information: In these data, TCR clusters were largely donor specific.

Study-level findings and limits: Contracting CD4+ clones were located mainly in CM and EM, and CD8+ clones in EMRA. Balance between CD4 and CD8 was seen in clones contracting day 15 to 85, and a CD4+ lean was seen in later expanders.

Constant-segment primers served in 5'RACE that generated TCR alpha and TCR beta cDNA libraries bearing sample barcodes and UMIs. TCRdb re-called the 5' RACE reads with MiXCR, one entry per CDR3 protein. The data hold about 540,000 distinct CDR3 sequences, with roughly 20% observed a single time. Sequencing was performed on PBMCs or a T cell subset sorted from them (not recorded which). The sequence was obtained from an adult woman who had mild COVID-19 (a few samples of this study predate the infection). Cell type and time point are not known. This chain connects TRBV20-1 to TRBJ2-7; TRBD1 matches 7 bases. The CDR3 is CSAPSRTGLSYEQYF. Written as DNA, the CDR3 is TGCAGTGCCCCATCCCGGACAGGCCTCTCCTACGAGCAGTACTTC.